This T cell receptor beta chain originates from a study of T cell responses to AZD1222 COVID-19 vaccine. General study findings and limits: The number of AZD1222 recipients seropositive at baseline was only 6 or 7. Clonal diversity may have been underestimated in mostly white British donors. The study reported that nearly half of spike-specific TCRs target unmutated variant regions. The CD4 TCRs associated with vaccination extended across spike and predominated at 160-218 and 743-854.

Of note for this clone: Antigen: not known.

The CDR3 length is 14 residues. Per the germline V gene, CDR1 is SGHDN and CDR2 is FVKESK. Between the trimmed V and J ends, which lost 4 bases and 10 bases, there was a span of 17 bases. Sequencing was performed with immunoSEQ multiplex PCR; in TCRdb, only in-frame clones are kept and a portion is missing. The sample consists of some 95,000 clones, 89% of them appearing once. The TCR originated in an adult in good health. The sequenced sample was peripheral blood, obtained on day 0 of MenACWY control vaccination. J is TRBJ2-1 and V is TRBV14; D perhaps matches TRBD1 (6 bases). The chain's CDR3 is CASSLDSSKFEQFF. The CDR3 DNA sequence: TGTGCCAGCAGCCTGGACAGTAGCAAGTTCGAGCAGTTCTTC.